This T cell receptor beta chain was found in a study of blood T cell repertoires in COVID-19. For the study at large: The samples span acute and convalescent COVID-19 from the United States, Italy and Spain. The cDNA or gDNA used as material had been derived from T cells, B-cell-depleted T cells, or PBMCs.

V trimming: 9 bases; J trimming: 1 base; junction bases outside the gene matches: 6. Germline-derived CDR1 and CDR2 are SGHRS and YFSETQ. The CDR3 sequence is 13 residues long. As originally analysed: Reference gene primer amplification gave nucleated cell count estimates. Some clones are missing from TCRdb's copy, which holds only in-frame ones; the method was immunoSEQ multiplex PCR. The DNA gave D and trimming, while V, J and clone size come from that table. The sample carries under 80,000 clones, about 82% recorded once. Sequences were obtained from peripheral blood. This sequence originates from a man aged 65-85 years with acute or convalescent COVID-19. V gene TRBV5-1 combines with J gene TRBJ1-1; 7 bases line up with TRBD1. The CDR3 nucleotides are TGCGCCACCAAGGGGGCTGAGAACACTGAAGCTTTCTTT. Translating it yields CATKGAENTEAFF.